The entry below gives a single T cell receptor beta chain sequence along with its context. Seattle-derived patients entered the study during active infection and were followed longitudinally. In the original processing: Reference gene primer amplification yielded estimated nucleated cell counts. Profiling relied on immunoSEQ multiplex PCR, and the TCRdb table lists in-frame clones only, not all of them. That table furnishes V, J and clone size, whereas the DNA furnished D and trimming. In the table there are approximately 500,000 clones, about 89% of which are singletons. The data were obtained in a study of blood T cell repertoires in COVID-19. For the study at large: PBMCs, B-cell-depleted T cells, or T cells were the source of the cDNA or gDNA that made up the material.

The receptor comes from a woman in her forties or fifties with COVID-19, enrolled during active disease. Sequenced sample: peripheral blood.

This CDR3 is CASSLFTRSTEAFF. CDR3 nucleotides: TGTGCCAGCAGTTTATTTACTCGTAGCACTGAAGCTTTCTTT. This chain uses TRBV28 with TRBJ1-1; D gene unclear. In germline, CDR1 is MDHEN, CDR2 SYDVKM. V lost 1 base, J lost 4 bases, and 10 bases lay in between. The CDR3 runs 14 residues.